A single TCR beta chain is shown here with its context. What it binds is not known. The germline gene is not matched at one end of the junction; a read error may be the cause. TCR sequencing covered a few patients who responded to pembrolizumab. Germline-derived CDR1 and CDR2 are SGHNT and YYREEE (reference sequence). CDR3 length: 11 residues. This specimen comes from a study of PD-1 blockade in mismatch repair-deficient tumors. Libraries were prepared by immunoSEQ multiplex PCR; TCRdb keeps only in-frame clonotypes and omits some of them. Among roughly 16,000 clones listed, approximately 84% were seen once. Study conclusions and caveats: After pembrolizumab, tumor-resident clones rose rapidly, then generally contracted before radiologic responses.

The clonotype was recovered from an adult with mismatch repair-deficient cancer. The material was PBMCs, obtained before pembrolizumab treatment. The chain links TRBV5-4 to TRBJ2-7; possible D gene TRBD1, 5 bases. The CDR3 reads CASSFGGARHF. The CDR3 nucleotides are TGTGCCAGCAGCTTTGGTGGGGCTAGGCACTTC. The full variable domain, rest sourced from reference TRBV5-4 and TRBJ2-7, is ETGVTQSPTHLIKTRGQQVTLRCSSQSGHNTVSWYQQALGQGPQFIFQYYREEENGRGNFPPRFSGLQFPNYSSELNVNALELDDSALYLCASSFGGARHFGPGTRLTVT.